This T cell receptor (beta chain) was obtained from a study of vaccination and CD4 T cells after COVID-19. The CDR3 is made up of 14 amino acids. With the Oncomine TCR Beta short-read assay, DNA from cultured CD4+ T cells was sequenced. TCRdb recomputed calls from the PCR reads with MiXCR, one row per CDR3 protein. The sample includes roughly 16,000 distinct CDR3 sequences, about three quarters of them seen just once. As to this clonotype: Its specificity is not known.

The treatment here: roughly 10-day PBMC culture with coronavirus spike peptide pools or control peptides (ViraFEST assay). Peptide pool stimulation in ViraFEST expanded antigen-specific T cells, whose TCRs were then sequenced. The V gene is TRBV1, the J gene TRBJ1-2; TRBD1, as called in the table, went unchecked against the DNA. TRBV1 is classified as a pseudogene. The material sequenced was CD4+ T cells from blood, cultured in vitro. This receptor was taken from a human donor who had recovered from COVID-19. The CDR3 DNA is TGCACCAGCAGCCAACCACAGGGGGACTATGGCTACACCTTC. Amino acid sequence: CTSSQPQGDYGYTF.